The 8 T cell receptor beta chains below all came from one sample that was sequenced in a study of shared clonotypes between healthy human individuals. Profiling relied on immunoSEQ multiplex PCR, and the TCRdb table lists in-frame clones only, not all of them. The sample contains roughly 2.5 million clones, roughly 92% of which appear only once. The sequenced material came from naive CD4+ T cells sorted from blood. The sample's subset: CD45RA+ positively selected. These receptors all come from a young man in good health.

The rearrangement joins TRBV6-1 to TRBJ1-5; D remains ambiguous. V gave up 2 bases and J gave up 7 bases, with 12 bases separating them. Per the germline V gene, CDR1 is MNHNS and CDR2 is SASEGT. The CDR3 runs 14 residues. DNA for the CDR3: TGTGCCAGCAGTGAAATTAATCTCATACAGCCCCAGCATTTT. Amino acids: CASSEINLIQPQHF.

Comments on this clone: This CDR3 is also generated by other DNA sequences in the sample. CDR3 sequence reads: CASSFTNTGELFF. In DNA, the CDR3 is TGTGCCAGCAGCTTTACGAACACCGGGGAGCTGTTTTTT. The chain uses TRBV11-2 and TRBJ2-2; no clear D gene. CDR3 length equals 13 residues. The V and J ends lost 3 bases and 0 bases respectively, with 2 bases between them. Germline assignment: CDR1 SGHAT and CDR2 FQNNGV.

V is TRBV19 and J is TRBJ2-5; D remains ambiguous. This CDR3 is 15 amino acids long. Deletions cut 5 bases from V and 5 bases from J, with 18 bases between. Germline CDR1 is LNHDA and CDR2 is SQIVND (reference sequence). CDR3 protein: CASSPARTKAETQYF. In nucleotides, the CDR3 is TGTGCCAGTAGTCCGGCCAGGACCAAGGCGGAGACCCAGTACTTC.

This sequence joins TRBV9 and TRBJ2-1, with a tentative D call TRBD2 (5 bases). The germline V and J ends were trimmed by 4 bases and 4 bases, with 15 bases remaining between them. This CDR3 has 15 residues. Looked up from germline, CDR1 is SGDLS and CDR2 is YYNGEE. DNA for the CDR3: TGTGCCAGCAGCCCTCCGGGGATTCGTTACAATGAGCAGTTCTTC. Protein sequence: CASSPPGIRYNEQFF.

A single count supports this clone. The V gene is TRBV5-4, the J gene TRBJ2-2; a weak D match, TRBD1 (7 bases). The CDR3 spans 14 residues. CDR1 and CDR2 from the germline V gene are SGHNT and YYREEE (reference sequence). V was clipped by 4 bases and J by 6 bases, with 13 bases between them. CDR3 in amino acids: CASSGGTESGELFF. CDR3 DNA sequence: TGTGCCAGCAGCGGGGGGACAGAGTCCGGGGAGCTGTTTTTT.

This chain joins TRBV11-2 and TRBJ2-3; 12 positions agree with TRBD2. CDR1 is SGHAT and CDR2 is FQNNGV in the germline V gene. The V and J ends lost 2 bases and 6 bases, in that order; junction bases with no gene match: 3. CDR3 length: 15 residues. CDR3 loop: CASSLTGTSGDTQYF. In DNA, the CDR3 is TGTGCCAGCAGCTTAACCGGGACTAGCGGGGATACGCAGTATTTT.

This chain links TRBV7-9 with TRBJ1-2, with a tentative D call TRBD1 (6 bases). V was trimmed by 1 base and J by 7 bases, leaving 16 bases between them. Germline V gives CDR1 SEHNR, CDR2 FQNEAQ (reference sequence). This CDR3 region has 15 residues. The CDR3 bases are TGTGCCAGCAGCTTAGAGGTGGGGGCACGAAGTGGCTACACCTTC. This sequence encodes CASSLEVGARSGYTF. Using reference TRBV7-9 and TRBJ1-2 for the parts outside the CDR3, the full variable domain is DTGVSQNPRHKITKRGQNVTFRCDPISEHNRLYWYRQTLGQGPEFLTYFQNEAQLEKSRLLSDRFSAERPKGSFSTLEIQRTEQGDSAMYLCASSLEVGARSGYTFGSGTRLTVV.

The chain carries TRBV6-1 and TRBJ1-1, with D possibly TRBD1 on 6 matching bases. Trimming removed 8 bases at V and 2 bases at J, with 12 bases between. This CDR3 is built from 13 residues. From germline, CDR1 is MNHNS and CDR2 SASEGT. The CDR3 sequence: CASSWGQNTEAFF. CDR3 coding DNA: TGTGCCAGCTCCTGGGGGCAAAACACTGAAGCTTTCTTT.